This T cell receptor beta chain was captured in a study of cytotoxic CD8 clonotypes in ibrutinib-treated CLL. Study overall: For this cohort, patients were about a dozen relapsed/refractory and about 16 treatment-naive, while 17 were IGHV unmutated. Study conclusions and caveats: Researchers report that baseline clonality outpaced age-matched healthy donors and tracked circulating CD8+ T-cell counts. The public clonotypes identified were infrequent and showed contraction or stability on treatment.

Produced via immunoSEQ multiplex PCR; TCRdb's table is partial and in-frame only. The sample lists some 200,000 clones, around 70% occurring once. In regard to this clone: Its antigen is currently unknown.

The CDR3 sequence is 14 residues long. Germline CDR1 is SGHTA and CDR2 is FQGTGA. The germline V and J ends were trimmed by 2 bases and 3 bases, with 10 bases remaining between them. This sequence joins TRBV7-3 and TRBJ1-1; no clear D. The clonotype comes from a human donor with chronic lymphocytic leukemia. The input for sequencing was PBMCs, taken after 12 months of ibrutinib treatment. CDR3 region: CASSLSLSDTEAFF. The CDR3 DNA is TGTGCCAGCAGCTTATCCTTGTCTGACACTGAAGCTTTCTTT.